The TCR beta chain under discussion was sequenced for a study of T cells in localized non-small cell lung cancer. CDR3 length: 17 amino acids. From germline, CDR1 is SGHKS and CDR2 YYEKEE (reference sequence). Trimming pared 3 bases from V and 0 bases from J, leaving 16 bases between. The repertoire was sequenced with immunoSEQ multiplex PCR; TCRdb's copy has only in-frame clones and lacks some. The sample includes some 51,000 clones, 80% to 90% seen only once; the top ten take over 4%. This sequence joins TRBV5-5 and TRBJ1-5; unclear D gene. Here the sequenced sample was peripheral blood, taken before any cancer treatment. The sequence was collected from a woman between 35 and 70 years old with stage I lung adenocarcinoma. The CDR3 DNA sequence: TGTGCCAGCAGCTCCGAAGACCGTCACTATAGCAATCAGCCCCAGCATTTT. Protein product: CASSSEDRHYSNQPQHF.